Below are 21 T cell receptor beta chains sequenced from a single sample in a study of blood T cell repertoires in COVID-19. The table came from immunoSEQ multiplex PCR; TCRdb's copy has only in-frame clones and leaves some out. This table has tens of thousands of clones, less than 85% appearing once. Sequencing was done on a sample of peripheral blood. Receptor source: a woman aged 70 to 79 with acute or convalescent COVID-19.

The chain's CDR3 is CASRLRDTGSPLHF. The DNA for the CDR3 is TGTGCCAGCAGACTCCGGGACACAGGATCACCCCTCCACTTT. This chain joins TRBV25-1 and TRBJ1-6; D may be TRBD1 (6 bases). The length of the CDR3 is 14 residues. CDR1 and CDR2 from the germline V gene are MGHDK and SYGVNS. Trimming stripped 6 bases from V and 10 bases from J, with 16 bases between.

The chain uses TRBV5-1 and TRBJ1-1, with 9 bases matching TRBD1. V shed 4 bases and J 5 bases; nucleotides not matched to a gene: 6. CDR1 and CDR2 (germline): SGHRS, YFSETQ. CDR3 length equals 14 residues. The CDR3 DNA sequence: TGCGCCAGCAGCCTGACAGGGGGTGGTACTGAAGCTTTCTTT. Its translation is CASSLTGGGTEAFF. Complete variable domain (other parts from reference TRBV5-1 and TRBJ1-1): KAGVTQTPRYLIKTRGQQVTLSCSPISGHRSVSWYQQTPGQGLQFLFEYFSETQRNKGNFPGRFSGRQFSNSRSEMNVSTLELGDSALYLCASSLTGGGTEAFFGQGTRLTVV.

The chain is built from TRBV12-3 or TRBV12-4 and TRBJ1-4; the match to TRBD1 covers 7 bases. CDR3 length equals 11 residues. The J segment lost 16 bases and the V segment lost 5 bases, leaving 7 bases of the junction unmatched. DNA for the CDR3: TGTGCCAGCAGTGGAGGGGGCCTGGCGTTTTTT. Translated: CASSGGGLAFF.

This clone was detected a few times. J is TRBJ1-5 and V is TRBV9, with D perhaps TRBD1 (6 bases). The V gene's germline CDR1 is SGDLS and CDR2 YYNGEE. The CDR3 is 15 amino acids. Trimming left V 3 bases short and J 2 bases short, with 12 bases between. The CDR3 loop reads CASSASGDGNQPQHF. CDR3 bases: TGTGCCAGCAGCGCTTCAGGGGATGGCAATCAGCCCCAGCATTTT.

The CDR3 loop is CASSQLPSGAYEQYF. As DNA, the CDR3 is TGTGCCAGCAGCCAACTCCCTAGCGGGGCCTACGAGCAGTACTTC. The chain links TRBV7-6 to TRBJ2-7; TRBD2 matches 9 bases. This CDR3 region has 15 residues. Per germline, CDR1 SGHVS and CDR2 FNYEAQ. The ends lost 5 bases at V and 2 bases at J; junction bases unmatched: 7.

CDR3 DNA sequence: TGTGCCAGCAGCTCACGAGGGAGGGGGGAAAATGAAAAACTGTTTTTT. Amino acid sequence: CASSSRGRGENEKLFF. The genes are TRBV13 and TRBJ1-4; perhaps TRBD1 as D (6 bases). The CDR3 is 16 residues long. V gave up 4 bases and J gave up 5 bases, with 17 bases separating them. Germline V gene sequence: CDR1 PRHDT, CDR2 FYEKMQ (reference sequence). Drawing the rest from reference TRBV13 and TRBJ1-4, the complete variable domain is AAGVIQSPRHLIKEKRETATLKCYPIPRHDTVYWYQQGPGQDPQFLISFYEKMQSDKGSIPDRFSAQQFSDYHSELNMSSLELGDSALYFCASSSRGRGENEKLFFGSGTQLSVL.

Of note for this clone: The sample holds other DNA sequences that translate to the same CDR3. The V gene is TRBV3-1 (or the pseudogene TRBV3-2), the J gene TRBJ2-7; 9 bases align to TRBD1. Germline V gene data show CDR1 as LGHDT and CDR2 as YNNKEL (reference sequence). The CDR3 contains 14 residues. Trimming took 1 base from V and 3 from J; bases not matched to a gene: 1. Here the CDR3 reads CASSQGQGDYEQYF. In nucleotides, the CDR3 is TGTGCCAGCAGCCAAGGACAGGGGGACTACGAGCAGTACTTC.

This clone showed up just a few times. The rearrangement uses TRBV19 and TRBJ1-3, with D tentatively TRBD1 (5 bases). Germline V gene sequence: CDR1 LNHDA, CDR2 SQIVND (reference sequence). Between the trimmed V and J ends, which lost 4 bases and 4 bases, there was a span of 14 bases. CDR3 size: 15 residues. CDR3 sequence reads: CASSTDSWSGNTIYF. CDR3 DNA sequence: TGTGCCAGTAGTACCGACAGTTGGAGCGGAAACACCATATATTTT. Full variable domain (missing parts from reference TRBV19 and TRBJ1-3): DGGITQSPKYLFRKEGQNVTLSCEQNLNHDAMYWYRQDPGQGLRLIYYSQIVNDFQKGDIAEGYSVSREKKESFPLTVTSAQKNPTAFYLCASSTDSWSGNTIYFGEGSWLTVV.

This clone came up a few times. The chain recombines TRBV6-2 or TRBV6-3 with TRBJ1-4; D gene unclear. The V and J ends lost 2 bases and 8 bases respectively, with 9 bases between them. The CDR3 has 13 residues. Germline CDR1 MNHEY, CDR2 SVGEGT. CDR3 sequence reads: CASSYRLGEKLFF. CDR3 DNA sequence: TGTGCCAGCAGTTACAGACTAGGGGAAAAACTGTTTTTT.

The count of this clone is one. The chain carries TRBV9 and TRBJ1-2, with 9 bases lining up with TRBD1. J lost 7 bases, V lost 0 bases, and 7 bases had no gene match. This CDR3 comprises 15 residues. CDR1 SGDLS and CDR2 YYNGEE come from the germline V gene. The CDR3 sequence: CASSVEGTGFLGYTF. In DNA, the CDR3 is TGTGCCAGCAGCGTAGAGGGGACAGGGTTTCTTGGCTACACCTTC.

V gene TRBV6-5 combines with J gene TRBJ1-2; D is perhaps TRBD1 (5 bases). CDR1 is MNHEY, CDR2 SVGAGI, per germline. CDR3 length: 13 residues. The V and J ends lost 2 bases and 6 bases respectively, with 10 bases between them. CDR3 nucleotide sequence: TGTGCCAGCAGTTACGATGGGGGGGATGGCTACACCTTC. This encodes CASSYDGGDGYTF.

This chain uses TRBV7-8 with TRBJ2-7; the D is unclear. V was clipped by 4 bases and J by 4 bases, with 11 bases between them. This CDR3 contains 13 residues. Germline loops: CDR1 SGHVS, CDR2 FQNEAQ. The CDR3 bases are TGTGCCAGCAGCTCTCGACTCCTTTACGAGCAGTACTTC. Translation: CASSSRLLYEQYF.

This rearrangement joins TRBV18 to TRBJ1-2; 9 bases are shared with TRBD1. Germline lookup yields CDR1 KGHSH and CDR2 LQKENI. The V gene end was trimmed by 1 base and the J gene end by 7 bases; junction bases not matched to a gene: 13. The CDR3 contains 17 residues. The DNA of the CDR3 is TGTGCCAGCTCACCACGGTCGGGACAGGGAGCTACATCTGGCTACACCTTC. Translated: CASSPRSGQGATSGYTF.

The DNA for the CDR3 is TGCGCCAGCAGCTATCGGACAGACAACTATGGCTACACCTTC. Translation gives CASSYRTDNYGYTF. The chain has TRBV5-1 and TRBJ1-2; maybe TRBD1 (6 bases). The length of the CDR3 is 14 residues. V shed 3 bases and J shed 2 bases, with 11 bases lying between them. Germline CDR1 and CDR2: SGHRS and YFSETQ. Full variable domain (remainder filled in from reference TRBV5-1 and TRBJ1-2): KAGVTQTPRYLIKTRGQQVTLSCSPISGHRSVSWYQQTPGQGLQFLFEYFSETQRNKGNFPGRFSGRQFSNSRSEMNVSTLELGDSALYLCASSYRTDNYGYTFGSGTRLTVV.

This rearrangement joins TRBV7-2 to TRBJ2-7; a possible D gene is TRBD2 (5 bases). With 3 bases removed from V and 6 bases from J, the gap between germline ends came to 15 bases. Germline loops: CDR1 SGHTA, CDR2 FQGNSA. The CDR3 is 14 residues long. For the CDR3, the DNA is TGTGCCAGCAGCTTTGGACCGGGGTTAGGCGAGCAGTACTTC. It encodes CASSFGPGLGEQYF.

The chain recombines TRBV5-4 with TRBJ1-5, with a weak D call TRBD1 (5 bases). Germline V CDR1 and CDR2: SGHNT, YYREEE (reference sequence). V lost 2 bases to trimming and J lost 12 bases, with 15 bases between them. The CDR3 contains 13 residues. CDR3 DNA: TGTGCCAGCAGCTTCGATAGTAAGGGGTACCAGCATTTT. This gives the protein CASSFDSKGYQHF.

The V and J genes are TRBV19 and TRBJ1-5; D perhaps matches TRBD1 (5 bases). Deletions cut 3 bases from V and 6 bases from J, with 18 bases between. Germline V gene data show CDR1 as LNHDA and CDR2 as SQIVND (reference sequence). This CDR3 has 16 residues. Here the CDR3 DNA reads TGTGCCAGTAGTATTGATCGGGCAGGGTATTTTCAGCCCCAGCATTTT. Amino acids: CASSIDRAGYFQPQHF.

The CDR3 here is CASSATGTGATEAFF. CDR3 DNA sequence: TGTGCCAGCAGTGCAACCGGGACAGGGGCCACTGAAGCTTTCTTT. This rearrangement joins TRBV27 to TRBJ1-1; 10 nucleotides align to TRBD1. The CDR3 is 15 residues long. Trimming took 5 bases from V and 4 from J; bases not matched to a gene: 7. From germline, CDR1 is MNHEY and CDR2 SMNVEV (reference sequence).

This chain joins TRBV6-2 or TRBV6-3 and TRBJ1-1; D unresolved. In germline, CDR1 is MNHEY, CDR2 SVGEGT. V was trimmed by 2 bases and J by 0 bases, leaving 13 bases between them. This CDR3 has 16 amino acids. The CDR3 loop reads CASSYPERRVNTEAFF. The CDR3 DNA is TGTGCCAGCAGTTACCCGGAGAGGCGCGTGAACACTGAAGCTTTCTTT.

This clone was counted between two and nine times. This chain joins TRBV7-9 and TRBJ1-6; a possible D gene is TRBD1 (5 bases). V was clipped by 5 bases and J by 14 bases, with 16 bases between them. CDR3 size: 13 residues. Per germline, CDR1 SEHNR and CDR2 FQNEAQ (reference sequence). The chain's CDR3 is CASSQSGTEALHF. As DNA, the CDR3 is TGTGCCAGCAGCCAATCCGGGACTGAGGCCCTCCACTTT. The whole variable domain, filled in from reference TRBV7-9 and TRBJ1-6, reads DTGVSQNPRHKITKRGQNVTFRCDPISEHNRLYWYRQTLGQGPEFLTYFQNEAQLEKSRLLSDRFSAERPKGSFSTLEIQRTEQGDSAMYLCASSQSGTEALHFGNGTRLTVT.

The chain joins TRBV5-5 to TRBJ2-2; D possibly corresponds to TRBD1 (5 bases). Trimming removed 5 bases from V and 6 bases from J, with 29 bases in between. This CDR3 is 19 amino acids long. CDR1 SGHKS and CDR2 YYEKEE come from the germline V gene (reference sequence). CDR3 amino acids: CASRELGVSWRQGSGELFF. The DNA of the CDR3 is TGTGCCAGCAGGGAGCTTGGGGTTTCTTGGCGGCAGGGTTCCGGGGAGCTGTTTTTT.